The following is a T cell receptor (beta chain) sequence with its context. Antigen: not known. The record originates from a study of T cell responses to AZD1222 COVID-19 vaccine. Study outcomes and limitations: Females made up more of the donors, who were largely white British, and clonal diversity may have come out too low.

Second-dose groups at about 4 or about 12 weeks were pooled. Sequencing was performed with immunoSEQ multiplex PCR; in TCRdb, only in-frame clones are kept and a portion is missing. The sample has about 120,000 clones; around 93% are singletons. Unmatched junction bases numbered 7, after V lost 3 bases and J lost 5 bases. The CDR3 sequence is 15 residues long. CDR1 is SNHLY, CDR2 FYNNEI, per germline. The source material was peripheral blood, sampled 28 days after the second AZD1222 dose. The receptor was derived from an adult who received the AZD1222 COVID-19 vaccine. The V call is TRBV2, the J call TRBJ1-5; 7 nucleotides agree with TRBD1. CDR3 residues: CASSDEQGKDQPQHF. The CDR3 DNA is TGTGCCAGCAGTGATGAACAGGGGAAGGATCAGCCCCAGCATTTT.